Shown below are 24 T cell receptor beta chains from a single sample sequenced in a study of OX40 agonist ivuxolimab in advanced cancers. The assay was immunoSEQ multiplex PCR, and TCRdb's table has in-frame clones only and misses some. The data hold some 86,000 clones, with about 94% observed a single time. This specimen consisted of CD4+ or CD8+ T cells sorted from blood, obtained in a trial of the OX40 agonist ivuxolimab. These receptors were taken from an adult with an advanced solid tumor such as melanoma, head and neck, liver or kidney cancer.

This clone was counted a single time. The chain combines TRBV6-5 with TRBJ2-7; possible D gene TRBD2, 5 bases. The germline CDR1 and CDR2 sequences are MNHEY and SVGAGI. This CDR3 spans 12 amino acids. With 7 bases removed from V and 6 bases from J, the gap between germline ends came to 13 bases. This CDR3 is CASISERGEQYF. The CDR3 DNA sequence: TGTGCCAGCATTAGCGAGCGCGGCGAGCAGTACTTC.

The rearrangement joins TRBV4-3 to TRBJ2-3, with TRBD2 identical over 8 bases. This CDR3 is built from 15 residues. The junction had 3 bases not matched to a gene; V was cut back by 0 bases and J by 4 bases. Germline V gene sequence: CDR1 LGHNA, CDR2 YSLEER. The CDR3 sequence: CASSQDRAGADTQYF. In nucleotides, the CDR3 is TGCGCCAGCAGCCAAGATCGAGCGGGGGCAGATACGCAGTATTTT.

The chain employs TRBV9 and TRBJ1-1; weak D call: TRBD1 (6 bases). Germline loops: CDR1 SGDLS, CDR2 YYNGEE. V lost 2 bases and J lost 0, with 14 bases in between. This CDR3 region has 16 residues. CDR3 DNA: TGTGCCAGCAGCGTGGGGGGACAAAGCATGAACACTGAAGCTTTCTTT. Translation: CASSVGGQSMNTEAFF.

The chain links TRBV28 to TRBJ2-7; 8 nucleotides align to TRBD1. This CDR3 contains 13 residues. Germline values: CDR1 MDHEN, CDR2 SYDVKM. With 11 bases clipped from V and 1 base from J, the junction kept 7 bases outside the gene matches. CDR3: CAGSGTGSYEQYF. The CDR3 nucleotides read TGTGCCGGATCCGGGACAGGTTCCTACGAGCAGTACTTC.

The chain links TRBV6-6 to TRBJ2-5, with 10 bases aligning to TRBD2. CDR3 size: 16 residues. Germline-derived CDR1 and CDR2 are MNHNY and SVGAGI (reference sequence). Trimming removed 2 bases from V and 5 bases from J; junction bases left unmatched: 8. The CDR3 loop is CASSYGSGGAWETQYF. CDR3 nucleotides: TGTGCCAGCAGTTACGGGAGCGGGGGGGCCTGGGAGACCCAGTACTTC.

The CDR3 loop is CASSSRLAGGPETQYF. The CDR3 nucleotides are TGTGCCAGCAGTTCACGACTAGCGGGGGGGCCGGAGACCCAGTACTTC. The chain recombines TRBV28 with TRBJ2-5; 14 nucleotides align to TRBD2. Germline CDR1 is MDHEN and CDR2 is SYDVKM. Trimming took 4 bases from V and 5 from J; bases not matched to a gene: 6. CDR3 length: 16 residues.

The rearrangement joins TRBV13 to TRBJ2-5; D is ambiguous. The CDR3 is 13 amino acids. Trimming left V 2 bases short and J 5 bases short, with 9 bases between. The germline CDR1 and CDR2 sequences are PRHDT and FYEKMQ (reference sequence). Written as DNA, the CDR3 is TGTGCCAGCAGCTTACTTATCGGTGAGACCCAGTACTTC. Translating it yields CASSLLIGETQYF.

The chain recombines TRBV9 with TRBJ2-1; no firm D call. With 3 bases removed from V and 8 bases from J, the gap between germline ends came to 6 bases. CDR3 length: 11 amino acids. Germline-derived CDR1 and CDR2 are SGDLS and YYNGEE. CDR3 nucleotides: TGTGCCAGCAGCGACTCCGATGAGCAGTTCTTC. This codes for CASSDSDEQFF.

V and J are TRBV9 and TRBJ2-1, with 7 bases matching TRBD2. V shed 0 bases, J shed 8 bases, and the junction held 17 bases outside the gene matches. CDR1 and CDR2 (germline): SGDLS, YYNGEE. CDR3 length: 18 amino acids. This CDR3 is CASSVARVGGRGEDEQFF. For the CDR3, the DNA is TGTGCCAGCAGCGTAGCCCGAGTCGGCGGGAGAGGGGAGGATGAGCAGTTCTTC.

The V and J genes are TRBV27 and TRBJ2-3; D is perhaps TRBD1 (6 bases). V lost 8 bases, J lost 2 bases, and 17 bases lay in between. The CDR3 is made up of 15 amino acids. CDR1 is MNHEY and CDR2 is SMNVEV in the germline V gene (reference sequence). CDR3: CASRGWAGDTDTQYF. For the CDR3, the DNA is TGTGCCAGCCGCGGGTGGGCAGGGGACACAGATACGCAGTATTTT.

This chain connects TRBV27 to TRBJ2-7; TRBD2 agrees at 8 bases. CDR1 and CDR2 from the germline V gene are MNHEY and SMNVEV (reference sequence). With 5 bases clipped from V and 4 bases from J, the junction kept 4 bases outside the gene matches. The CDR3 runs to 13 residues. The CDR3 nucleotides are TGTGCCAGCAGTCTGGGACTAGGTTACGAGCAGTACTTC. This sequence encodes CASSLGLGYEQYF.

The rearrangement links TRBV19 to TRBJ2-7; 7 bases are shared with TRBD1. Germline V gene sequence: CDR1 LNHDA, CDR2 SQIVND (reference sequence). The CDR3 consists of 16 residues. After removal of 0 bases from V and 0 bases from J, the junction contained 5 bases not matched to a gene. This CDR3 is CASSIEGRTGSYEQYF. CDR3 DNA: TGTGCCAGTAGTATAGAGGGGCGGACAGGCTCCTACGAGCAGTACTTC.

CDR3 nucleotides: TGTGCCAGCAGTTTCGCGGGGGGGCCCACCGGGGAGCTGTTTTTT. Translating it yields CASSFAGGPTGELFF. This chain connects TRBV6-5 to TRBJ2-2; TRBD2 aligns across 9 bases. The V gene's germline CDR1 is MNHEY and CDR2 SVGAGI. Germline trimming cut 4 bases from V and 4 bases from J; bases unmatched to any gene: 4. The CDR3 contains 15 residues.

The CDR3 region is CSAPLQGLAFF. The DNA of the CDR3 is TGCAGTGCCCCACTTCAGGGCCTGGCTTTCTTT. V usage is TRBV20-1 and J usage is TRBJ1-1, with D maybe TRBD1 (5 bases). There are 11 residues in the CDR3. CDR1 and CDR2 (germline): DFQATT, SNEGSKA (reference sequence). Trimming removed 6 bases from V and 11 bases from J, with 16 bases in between.

This clone was observed once. V gene TRBV7-9 combines with J gene TRBJ2-7; D remains ambiguous. The CDR3 length is 15 residues. V dropped 5 bases and J dropped 1 base, with 15 bases sitting between them. The germline V gene has CDR1 SEHNR and CDR2 FQNEAQ (reference sequence). CDR3 DNA: TGTGCCAGCAGCCCCCCTACGGGCCGGTCCTACGAGCAGTACTTC. Amino acid sequence: CASSPPTGRSYEQYF.

V usage is TRBV19 and J usage is TRBJ2-1, with 7 bases that match TRBD1. Looked up from germline, CDR1 is LNHDA and CDR2 is SQIVND (reference sequence). The CDR3 is 13 amino acids. V lost 6 bases and J lost 4; bases outside the gene matches: 3. The CDR3 bases are TGTGCCAGTAGCCGGGGACAGTACAATGAGCAGTTCTTC. Its protein product is CASSRGQYNEQFF.

The chain links TRBV14 to TRBJ2-2; D uncertain. The CDR3 spans 13 residues. The germline gives CDR1 SGHDN, CDR2 FVKESK. V lost 5 bases and J 4 bases, leaving 8 bases between the germline ends. The CDR3 here is CASSSDFTGELFF. Written as DNA, the CDR3 is TGTGCCAGCAGCTCGGATTTCACCGGGGAGCTGTTTTTT.

The DNA of the CDR3 is TGTGCCAGCAGCTTGCCGGGACACCCTCTGACCTTC. Amino acid sequence: CASSLPGHPLTF. This chain links TRBV11-3 with TRBJ1-2; D might be TRBD1 (6 bases). Trimming removed 3 bases from V and 14 bases from J, with 16 bases in between. Germline V lookup: CDR1 SGHNT, CDR2 YENEEA. The CDR3 spans 12 residues. Full variable domain (rest looked up from reference TRBV11-3 and TRBJ1-2): EAGVVQSPRYKIIEKKQPVAFWCNPISGHNTLYWYLQNLGQGPELLIRYENEEAVDDSQLPKDRFSAERLKGVDSTLKIQPAELGDSAVYLCASSLPGHPLTFGSGTRLTVV.

The CDR3 DNA reads TGTGCCAGCAGTTTGCGGGGGGGACAGGGGCAGTTCTTC. Encoded protein: CASSLRGGQGQFF. The chain has TRBV27 and TRBJ2-1; D possibly matches TRBD1 or TRBD2 (9 bases each). The CDR3 has 13 residues. Trimming pared 3 bases from V and 12 bases from J, leaving 15 bases between. From germline, CDR1 is MNHEY and CDR2 SMNVEV (reference sequence).

This chain connects TRBV4-1 to TRBJ2-1; D not resolved. From germline, CDR1 is MGHRA and CDR2 YSYEKL. This CDR3 region has 11 residues. The V and J ends lost 0 bases and 15 bases respectively, with 9 bases between them. The CDR3 sequence is CASSQDRVPFF. CDR3 coding DNA: TGCGCCAGCAGCCAAGATCGAGTACCGTTCTTC.

V is TRBV9 and J is TRBJ1-2, with D unclear. The CDR3 runs 13 residues. V was trimmed by 0 bases and J by 3 bases, leaving 6 bases between them. Germline CDR1 and CDR2: SGDLS and YYNGEE. CDR3 nucleotides: TGTGCCAGCAGCGTAGGCCGTTACTATGGCTACACCTTC. Its protein is CASSVGRYYGYTF.

The J gene is TRBJ2-7, the V gene TRBV29-1; D unresolved. The V end lost 1 base, the J end lost 3 bases, and 4 bases lay between the germline ends. Germline assignment: CDR1 SQVTM and CDR2 ANQGSEA. This CDR3 comprises 11 residues. This CDR3 is CSVEGNYEQYF. The DNA of the CDR3 is TGCAGCGTTGAAGGGAACTACGAGCAGTACTTC.

This clone was detected once. The rearrangement uses TRBV27 and TRBJ1-4, with 7 bases that match TRBD1. J was trimmed by 5 bases and V by 4 bases; bases with no gene match: 4. CDR1 is MNHEY, CDR2 SMNVEV, per germline (reference sequence). The CDR3 has 14 residues. The CDR3 region has the DNA TGTGCCAGCAGTTCCGACAGGGTCAATGAAAAACTGTTTTTT. This codes for CASSSDRVNEKLFF.

The sample holds one count of this clone. This chain connects TRBV7-6 to TRBJ2-3, with 12 bases fitting TRBD2. The CDR3 consists of 15 residues. In germline, CDR1 is SGHVS, CDR2 FNYEAQ. The J segment lost 3 bases and the V segment lost 3 bases, leaving 1 base of the junction unmatched. DNA for the CDR3: TGTGCCAGCAGCTTCGGGACTAGCGGGACAGATACGCAGTATTTT. Protein: CASSFGTSGTDTQYF.